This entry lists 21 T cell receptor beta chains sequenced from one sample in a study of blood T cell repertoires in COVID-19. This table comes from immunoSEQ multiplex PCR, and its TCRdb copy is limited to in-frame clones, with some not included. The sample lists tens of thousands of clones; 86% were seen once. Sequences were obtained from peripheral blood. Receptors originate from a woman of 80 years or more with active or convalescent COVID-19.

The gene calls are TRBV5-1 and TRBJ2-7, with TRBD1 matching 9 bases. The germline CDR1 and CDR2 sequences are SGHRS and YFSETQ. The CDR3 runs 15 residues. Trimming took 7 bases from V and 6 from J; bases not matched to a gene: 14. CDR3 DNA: TGCGCCAGCGGGGAACAGGGGGCCCCCTCCGCCGAGCAGTACTTC. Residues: CASGEQGAPSAEQYF.

The CDR3: CATRDRPRTDTQYF. The CDR3 DNA follows: TGTGCCACCCGGGACAGGCCCCGCACAGATACGCAGTATTTT. The J gene is TRBJ2-3, the V gene TRBV27; 8 bases align to TRBD1. Germline V gene sequence: CDR1 MNHEY, CDR2 SMNVEV (reference sequence). V lost 10 bases to trimming and J lost 1 base; unmatched junction nucleotides: 7. The CDR3 length is 14 residues.

The CDR3 loop is CASSFLDRGKNQPQHF. The DNA of the CDR3 is TGTGCCAGCTCATTTTTGGACAGGGGCAAGAATCAGCCCCAGCATTTT. V is TRBV18 and J is TRBJ1-5; 9 bases align to TRBD1. The germline V gene has CDR1 KGHSH and CDR2 LQKENI. This CDR3 contains 16 residues. The ends lost 5 bases at V and 4 bases at J; junction bases unmatched: 9.

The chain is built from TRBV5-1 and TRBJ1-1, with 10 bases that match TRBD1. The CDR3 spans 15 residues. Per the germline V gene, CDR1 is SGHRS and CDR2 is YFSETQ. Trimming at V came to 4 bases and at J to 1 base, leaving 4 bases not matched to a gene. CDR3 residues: CASSLWTGGNTEAFF. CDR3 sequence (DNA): TGCGCCAGCAGCCTCTGGACAGGGGGGAACACTGAAGCTTTCTTT.

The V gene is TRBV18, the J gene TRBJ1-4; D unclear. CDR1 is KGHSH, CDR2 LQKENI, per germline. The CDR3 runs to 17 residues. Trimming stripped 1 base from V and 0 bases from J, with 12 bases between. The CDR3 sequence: CASSPLGRTATNEKLFF. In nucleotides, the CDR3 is TGTGCCAGCTCACCACTCGGCAGGACTGCAACTAATGAAAAACTGTTTTTT.

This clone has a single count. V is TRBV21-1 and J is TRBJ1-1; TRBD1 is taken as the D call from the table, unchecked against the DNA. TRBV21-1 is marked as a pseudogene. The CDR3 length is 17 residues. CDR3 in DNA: TGTGCCAGCAGCAAAGTTTTGAGACAGGGGGCGAACACTGAAGCTTTCTTT. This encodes CASSKVLRQGANTEAFF.

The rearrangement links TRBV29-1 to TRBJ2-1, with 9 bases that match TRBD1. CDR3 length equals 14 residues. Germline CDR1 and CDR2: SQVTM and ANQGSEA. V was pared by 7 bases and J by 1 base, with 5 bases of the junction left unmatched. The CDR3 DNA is TGCAGCGCAGGGGACAGGGCTTCCTACAATGAGCAGTTCTTC. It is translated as CSAGDRASYNEQFF.

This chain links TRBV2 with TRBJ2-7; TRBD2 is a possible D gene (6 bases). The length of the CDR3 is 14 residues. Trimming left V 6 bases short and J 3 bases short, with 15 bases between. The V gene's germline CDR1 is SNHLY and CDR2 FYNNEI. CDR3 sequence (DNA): TGTGCCAGCAGGGGGGACTTTCTACTCTACGAGCAGTACTTC. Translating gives CASRGDFLLYEQYF. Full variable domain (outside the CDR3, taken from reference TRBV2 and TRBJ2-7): EPEVTQTPSHQVTQMGQEVILRCVPISNHLYFYWYRQILGQKVEFLVSFYNNEISEKSEIFDDQFSVERPDGSNFTLKIRSTKLEDSAMYFCASRGDFLLYEQYFGPGTRLTVT.

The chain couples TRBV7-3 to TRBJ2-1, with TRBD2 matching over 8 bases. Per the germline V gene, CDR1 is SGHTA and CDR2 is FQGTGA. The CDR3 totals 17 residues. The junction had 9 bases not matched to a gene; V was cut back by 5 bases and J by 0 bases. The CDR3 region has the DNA TGTGCCAGCAGCCAACGGGGGGGCGCGAACTCCTACAATGAGCAGTTCTTC. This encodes CASSQRGGANSYNEQFF.

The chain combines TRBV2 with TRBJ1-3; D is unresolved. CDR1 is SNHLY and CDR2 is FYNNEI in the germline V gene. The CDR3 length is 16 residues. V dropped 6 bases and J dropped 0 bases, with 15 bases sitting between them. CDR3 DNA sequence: TGTGCCAGCAGCCGAGACGCAGCGCTCTCTGGAAACACCATATATTTT. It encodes CASSRDAALSGNTIYF.

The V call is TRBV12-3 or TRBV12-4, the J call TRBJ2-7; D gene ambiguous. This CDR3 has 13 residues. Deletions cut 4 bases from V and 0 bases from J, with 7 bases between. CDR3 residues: CASSYRSSYEQYF. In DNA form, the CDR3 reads TGTGCCAGCAGTTACCGGAGCTCCTACGAGCAGTACTTC.

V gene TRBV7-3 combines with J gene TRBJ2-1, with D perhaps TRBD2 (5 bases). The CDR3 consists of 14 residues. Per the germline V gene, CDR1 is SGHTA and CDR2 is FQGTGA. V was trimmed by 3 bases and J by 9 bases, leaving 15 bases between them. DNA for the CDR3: TGTGCCAGCAGCTTCGAGCCTAGCCTCGGTGAGCAGTTCTTC. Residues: CASSFEPSLGEQFF.

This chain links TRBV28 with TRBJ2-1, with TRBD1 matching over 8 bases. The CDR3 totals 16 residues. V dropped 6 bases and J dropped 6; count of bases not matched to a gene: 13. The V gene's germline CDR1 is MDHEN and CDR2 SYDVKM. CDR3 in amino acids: CASRNNYGQGANEQFF. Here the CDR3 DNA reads TGTGCCAGCAGAAACAACTATGGACAGGGAGCCAATGAGCAGTTCTTC.

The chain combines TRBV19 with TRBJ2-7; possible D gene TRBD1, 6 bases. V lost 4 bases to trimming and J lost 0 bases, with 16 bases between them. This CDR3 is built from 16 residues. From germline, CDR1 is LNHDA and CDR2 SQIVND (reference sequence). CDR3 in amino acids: CASSNPLGTRSYEQYF. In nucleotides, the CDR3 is TGTGCCAGTAGTAACCCACTCGGGACACGCTCCTACGAGCAGTACTTC. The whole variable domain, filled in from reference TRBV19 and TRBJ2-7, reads DGGITQSPKYLFRKEGQNVTLSCEQNLNHDAMYWYRQDPGQGLRLIYYSQIVNDFQKGDIAEGYSVSREKKESFPLTVTSAQKNPTAFYLCASSNPLGTRSYEQYFGPGTRLTVT.

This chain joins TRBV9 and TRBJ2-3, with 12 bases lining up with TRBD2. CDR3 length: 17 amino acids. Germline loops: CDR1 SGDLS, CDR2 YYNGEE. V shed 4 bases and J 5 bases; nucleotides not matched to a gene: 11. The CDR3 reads CASSFSPSGRAGDTQYF. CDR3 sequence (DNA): TGTGCCAGCAGCTTCTCGCCTAGCGGGAGGGCTGGAGATACGCAGTATTTT.

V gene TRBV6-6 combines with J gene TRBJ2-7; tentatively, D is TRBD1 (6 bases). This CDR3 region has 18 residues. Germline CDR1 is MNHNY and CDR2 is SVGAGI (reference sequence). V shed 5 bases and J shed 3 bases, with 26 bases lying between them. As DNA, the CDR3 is TGTGCCAGCAGTCGCGTAGTACCCCAGGGGTACGGGGTCTACGAGCAGTACTTC. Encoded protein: CASSRVVPQGYGVYEQYF.

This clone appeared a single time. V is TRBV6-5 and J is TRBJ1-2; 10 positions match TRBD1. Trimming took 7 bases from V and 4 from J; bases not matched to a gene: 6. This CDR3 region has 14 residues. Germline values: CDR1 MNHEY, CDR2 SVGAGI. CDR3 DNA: TGTGCCAGCACCTCAGACAGGGGGCTCTATGGCTACACCTTC. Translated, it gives CASTSDRGLYGYTF.

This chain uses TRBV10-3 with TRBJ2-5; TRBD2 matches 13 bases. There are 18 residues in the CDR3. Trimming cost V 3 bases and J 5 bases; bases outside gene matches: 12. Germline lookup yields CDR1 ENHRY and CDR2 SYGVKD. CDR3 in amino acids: CAISDTAKGLAGTETQYF. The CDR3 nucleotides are TGTGCCATCAGTGACACCGCAAAGGGACTAGCGGGAACGGAGACCCAGTACTTC.

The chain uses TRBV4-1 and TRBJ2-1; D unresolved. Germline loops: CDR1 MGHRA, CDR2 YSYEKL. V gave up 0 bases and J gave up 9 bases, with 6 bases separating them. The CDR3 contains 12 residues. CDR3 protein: CASSQDNPEQFF. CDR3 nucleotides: TGCGCCAGCAGCCAAGATAATCCTGAGCAGTTCTTC.

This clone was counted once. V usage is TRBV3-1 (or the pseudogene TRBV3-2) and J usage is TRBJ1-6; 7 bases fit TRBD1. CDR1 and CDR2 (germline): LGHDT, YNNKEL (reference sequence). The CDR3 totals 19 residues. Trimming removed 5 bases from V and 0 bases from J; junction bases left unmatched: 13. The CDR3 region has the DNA TGTGCCAGCAGCTCAAGGAAAACAGGGGCCAGCTCCTATAATTCACCCCTCCACTTT. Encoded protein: CASSSRKTGASSYNSPLHF.

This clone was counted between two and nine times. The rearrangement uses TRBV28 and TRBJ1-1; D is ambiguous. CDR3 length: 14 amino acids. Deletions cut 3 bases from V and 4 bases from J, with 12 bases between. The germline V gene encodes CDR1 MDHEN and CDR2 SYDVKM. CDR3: CASSFNQEVTEAFF. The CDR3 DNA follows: TGTGCCAGCAGTTTCAATCAGGAGGTCACTGAAGCTTTCTTT.